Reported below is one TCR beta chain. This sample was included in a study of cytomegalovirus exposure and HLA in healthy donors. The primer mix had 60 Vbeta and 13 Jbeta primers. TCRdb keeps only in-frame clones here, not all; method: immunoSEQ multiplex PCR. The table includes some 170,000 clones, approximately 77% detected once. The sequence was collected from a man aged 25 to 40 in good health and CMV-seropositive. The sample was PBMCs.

CDR3 residues: CASSERRGNTEAFF. The CDR3 DNA is TGTGCCAGCAGTGAAAGGAGGGGTAACACTGAAGCTTTCTTT. The chain carries TRBV6-1 and TRBJ1-1, with a weak D call TRBD1 (5 bases). Trimming pared 2 bases from V and 2 bases from J, leaving 9 bases between. CDR1 and CDR2 (germline): MNHNS, SASEGT. The CDR3 is 14 amino acids.